Each of the 15 T cell receptor beta chains below was sequenced from the same sample in a study of cytomegalovirus exposure and HLA in healthy donors. PCR amplification relied on 60 Vbeta primers (plus 13 Jbeta primers). Profiled with immunoSEQ multiplex PCR; TCRdb holds only in-frame clones, not every one. The sample has some 93,000 clones, 82% seen once; the top ten hold over 3%. Sequenced sample: PBMCs. These TCRs come from a man aged 45 to 65 in good health and CMV-seronegative.

The chain couples TRBV6-1 to TRBJ2-4; TRBD2 matches at 10 bases. Losses at the gene ends were 0 bases for V and 0 bases for J; bases not matched to a gene: 11. CDR1 MNHNS and CDR2 SASEGT come from the germline V gene. The CDR3 is 20 residues long. CDR3 protein: CASSEASGGRLGLAKNIQYF. The DNA of the CDR3 is TGTGCCAGCAGTGAAGCTAGCGGGGGGAGATTAGGGTTAGCCAAAAACATTCAGTACTTC.

The CDR3 loop is CASSLGDRGRIGTEAFF. The CDR3 nucleotides read TGTGCCAGCAGCTTAGGGGACAGGGGAAGGATAGGCACTGAAGCTTTCTTT. The chain has TRBV7-2 and TRBJ1-1; 10 bases fit TRBD1. The length of the CDR3 is 17 residues. Germline CDR1 SGHTA, CDR2 FQGNSA. V lost 1 base and J lost 4; bases outside the gene matches: 9.

The V call is TRBV7-9, the J call TRBJ2-7, with 10 positions matching TRBD2. Germline V gene sequence: CDR1 SEHNR, CDR2 FQNEAQ (reference sequence). There are 15 residues in the CDR3. After removal of 3 bases from V and 3 bases from J, the junction contained 5 bases not matched to a gene. CDR3 residues: CASSFGLAANYEQYF. CDR3 bases: TGTGCCAGCAGCTTCGGACTAGCGGCGAACTACGAGCAGTACTTC.

This clone was detected once. The rearrangement links TRBV28 to TRBJ1-2; tentatively, D is TRBD1 (6 bases). This CDR3 contains 14 residues. Germline CDR1 is MDHEN and CDR2 is SYDVKM. The V gene lost 6 bases and the J gene lost 7 bases, with 18 bases spanning the gap. The CDR3 bases are TGTGCCAGCAGCCCCGGTGGGGGCAAGACTGGCTACACCTTC. Translated: CASSPGGGKTGYTF.

The chain employs TRBV15 and TRBJ2-7; the match to TRBD2 covers 8 bases. The CDR3 totals 15 residues. V dropped 3 bases and J dropped 4; count of bases not matched to a gene: 8. CDR1 is LNHNV, CDR2 YYDKDF, per germline (reference sequence). The CDR3 here is CATSRDDSGTYEQYF. The DNA of the CDR3 is TGTGCCACCAGCAGGGACGATAGCGGGACTTACGAGCAGTACTTC.

This clone was recorded only once. The V call is TRBV7-6, the J call TRBJ2-5; unclear D gene. The ends were cut back, 7 bases at V and 6 bases at J, with 18 bases in the middle. Germline lookup yields CDR1 SGHVS and CDR2 FNYEAQ. The CDR3 consists of 14 residues. The CDR3 protein is CASTPSPPTKTQYF. The CDR3 coding sequence is TGTGCCAGCACCCCTTCCCCCCCGACAAAGACCCAGTACTTC.

The chain uses TRBV2 and TRBJ1-4; tentative D call: TRBD1 (6 bases). CDR1 and CDR2 from the germline V gene are SNHLY and FYNNEI. V dropped 7 bases and J dropped 7 bases, with 13 bases sitting between them. The CDR3 spans 13 residues. CDR3 sequence reads: CASTNEGGEKLFF. CDR3 bases: TGTGCCAGCACGAACGAAGGGGGTGAAAAACTGTTTTTT. The whole variable domain, filled in from reference TRBV2 and TRBJ1-4, reads EPEVTQTPSHQVTQMGQEVILRCVPISNHLYFYWYRQILGQKVEFLVSFYNNEISEKSEIFDDQFSVERPDGSNFTLKIRSTKLEDSAMYFCASTNEGGEKLFFGSGTQLSVL.

This clone was picked up one time. The rearrangement links TRBV5-1 to TRBJ2-5, with 8 bases matching TRBD2. Germline V gene lookup returns CDR1 SGHRS and CDR2 YFSETQ. The CDR3 has 15 residues. The ends lost 7 bases at V and 5 bases at J; junction bases unmatched: 13. The CDR3 DNA reads TGCGCCAGCCGAAACAATCCAACGGGGGGGGAGACCCAGTACTTC. It translates to CASRNNPTGGETQYF.

This clone occurred once. The rearrangement joins TRBV19 to TRBJ1-5; TRBD1 agrees at 7 bases. Germline values: CDR1 LNHDA, CDR2 SQIVND (reference sequence). Trimming at V came to 1 base and at J to 5 bases, leaving 5 bases not matched to a gene. The CDR3 extends over 15 amino acids. CDR3 nucleotides: TGTGCCAGTAGTATAGTGATAGGGGGCGATCAGCCCCAGCATTTT. It encodes CASSIVIGGDQPQHF. Supplemented by reference TRBV19 and TRBJ1-5, the full variable domain reads DGGITQSPKYLFRKEGQNVTLSCEQNLNHDAMYWYRQDPGQGLRLIYYSQIVNDFQKGDIAEGYSVSREKKESFPLTVTSAQKNPTAFYLCASSIVIGGDQPQHFGDGTRLSIL.

The chain joins TRBV27 to TRBJ1-5, with 10 bases identical to TRBD1. V was pared by 6 bases and J by 6 bases, with 8 bases of the junction left unmatched. In germline, CDR1 is MNHEY, CDR2 SMNVEV (reference sequence). This CDR3 contains 15 residues. CDR3 in DNA: TGTGCCAGCAGAATTGGACAGGGGGTCGGTCAGCCCCAGCATTTT. It specifies CASRIGQGVGQPQHF.

The chain combines TRBV5-8 with TRBJ1-3; TRBD1 is a possible D gene (5 bases). Germline CDR1 SGHTS, CDR2 YDEGEE. The CDR3 has 16 residues. V lost 1 base and J lost 0, with 11 bases in between. The CDR3 region has the DNA TGTGCCAGCAGCTTGCAGGGCTTAAGCTCTGGAAACACCATATATTTT. Translating gives CASSLQGLSSGNTIYF.

V and J are TRBV5-5 and TRBJ1-2; D is unresolved. The CDR3 length is 19 residues. V lost 4 bases to trimming and J lost 5 bases, with 30 bases between them. CDR1 is SGHKS and CDR2 is YYEKEE in the germline V gene (reference sequence). CDR3 protein: CASSPGSDVRYRAGYGYTF. CDR3 nucleotides: TGTGCCAGCAGCCCAGGATCGGATGTACGGTATCGTGCTGGATATGGCTACACCTTC.

The rearrangement uses TRBV11-1 and TRBJ2-5; D might be TRBD1 (5 bases). The CDR3 covers 13 residues. Trimming stripped 4 bases from V and 5 bases from J, with 11 bases between. Per germline, CDR1 SGHAT and CDR2 FQDESV (reference sequence). The chain's CDR3 is CASSSGGAETQYF. CDR3 DNA: TGTGCCAGCAGCTCCGGTGGGGCGGAGACCCAGTACTTC.

The chain combines TRBV19 with TRBJ2-2, with 14 bases fitting TRBD2. This CDR3 has 16 residues. V trimming: 6 bases; J trimming: 7 bases; junction bases outside the gene matches: 7. CDR1 is LNHDA and CDR2 is SQIVND in the germline V gene (reference sequence). CDR3 region: CASRPPGLAGVGELFF. The CDR3 DNA is TGTGCCAGTAGACCCCCGGGACTAGCGGGAGTCGGGGAGCTGTTTTTT.

The V call is TRBV5-5, the J call TRBJ1-2; 10 bases align to TRBD1. V lost 4 bases and J lost 4; bases outside the gene matches: 10. CDR3 length: 16 amino acids. From germline, CDR1 is SGHKS and CDR2 YYEKEE (reference sequence). In nucleotides, the CDR3 is TGTGCCAGCAGCCCGGAGGACAGGGGGGTTTCCTATGGCTACACCTTC. It translates to CASSPEDRGVSYGYTF.